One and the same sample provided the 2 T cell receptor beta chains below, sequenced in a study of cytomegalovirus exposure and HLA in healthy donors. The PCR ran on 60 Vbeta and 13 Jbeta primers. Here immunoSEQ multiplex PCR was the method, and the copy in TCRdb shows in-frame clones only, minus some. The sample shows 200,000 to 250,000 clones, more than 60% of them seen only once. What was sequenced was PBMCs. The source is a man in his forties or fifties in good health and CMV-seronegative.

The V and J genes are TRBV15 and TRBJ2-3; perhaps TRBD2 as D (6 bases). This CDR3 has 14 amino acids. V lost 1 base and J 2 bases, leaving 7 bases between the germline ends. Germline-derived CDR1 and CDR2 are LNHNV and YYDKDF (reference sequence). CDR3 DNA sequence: TGTGCCACCAGCAGAGGACTAGTCACAGATACGCAGTATTTT. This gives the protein CATSRGLVTDTQYF.

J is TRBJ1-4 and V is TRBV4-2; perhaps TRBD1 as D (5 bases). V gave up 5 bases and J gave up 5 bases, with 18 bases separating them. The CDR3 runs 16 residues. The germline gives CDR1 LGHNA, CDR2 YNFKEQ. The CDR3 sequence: CASSGGTGALNEKLFF. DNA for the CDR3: TGTGCCAGCAGCGGGGGGACGGGAGCTTTGAATGAAAAACTGTTTTTT.